This is a list of T cell receptor beta chains from one sample in a study of response to subunit inactivated influenza vaccine. One entry per CDR3 protein, called by TCRdb with MiXCR from the RT-PCR reads. The repertoire holds hundreds of thousands of distinct CDR3 sequences, with about 15% as singletons. The sample here was PBMCs from blood, taken 11 to 12 days after vaccination. These receptors originate from a man in his fifties or sixties who received an inactivated influenza vaccine. The CDR3 runs from the conserved cysteine through the conserved F or W. A D gene is named only where the DNA matches it firmly. Expanded clones get a size class; other rows say once, few or many, or leave the size out.

clone size	V gene	D gene	J gene	CDR3 DNA	CDR3 protein
few	TRBV27	TRBD2	TRBJ2-1	TGTGCCAGCAGATACGGGGGGTACAATGAGCAGTTCTTC	CASRYGGYNEQFF
NA	TRBV20-1	TRBD1	TRBJ2-5	TGCAGTGCTAGCGAGGGACAGGGGGTCAACCAAGAGACCCAGTACTTC	CSASEGQGVNQETQYF
NA	TRBV20-1	TRBD2	TRBJ2-1	TGCAGTGCTAGAGATCTGGGGACTAGCGGGAGTTACAATGAGCAGTTCTTC	CSARDLGTSGSYNEQFF
many	TRBV5-1	TRBD1	TRBJ2-7	TGCGCCAGCAGCCTGACAGGGGTCCCCTACGAGCAGTACTTC	CASSLTGVPYEQYF
NA	TRBV7-9	NA	TRBJ2-1	TGTGCCAGCAGCTTAGTCGGGGGGCTGAATGAGCAGTTCTTC	CASSLVGGLNEQFF
NA	TRBV5-8	TRBD1	TRBJ1-1	TGTGCCAGCAGCCCGACTGACAGGGTGAACACTGAAGCTTTCTTT	CASSPTDRVNTEAFF
NA	TRBV10-3	TRBD2	TRBJ2-3	TGTGCCATTCAGCGGGAGAGGGGCACAGATACGCAGTATTTT	CAIQRERGTDTQYF
many	TRBV6-5	TRBD1	TRBJ1-3	TGTGCCAGCAGTTACTCGGCCGGACAGGGAAGCTCTGGAAACACCATATATTTT	CASSYSAGQGSSGNTIYF
NA	TRBV20-1	TRBD2	TRBJ2-3	TGCAGTGCTAGAGATCCTAGCGGGAGCAGAGGAGATACGCAGTATTTT	CSARDPSGSRGDTQYF
NA	TRBV6-4	NA	TRBJ1-1	TGTGCCATCAGTGTTCACCATATGAACACTGAAGCTTTCTTT	CAISVHHMNTEAFF
NA	TRBV12-3/TRBV12-4	NA	TRBJ2-7	TGTGCCAGCAGTCGTCCTCCAGGGCTAAGGAACGAGCAGTACTTC	CASSRPPGLRNEQYF
few	TRBV5-1	NA	TRBJ1-1	TGCGCCAGCGGGCCCCGGCACATGAACACTGAAGCTTTCTTT	CASGPRHMNTEAFF
few	TRBV20-1	NA	TRBJ2-3	TGCAGTGCTAGTCGGGACTTCACAGATACGCAGTATTTT	CSASRDFTDTQYF
many	TRBV21-1	NA	TRBJ2-3	TGTGCCAGCACCGCAGAATCGGCGCTAGCGCCCACAGATACGCAGTATTTT	CASTAESALAPTDTQYF
few	TRBV27	TRBD1	TRBJ1-6	TGTGCCAGCAGTTCGCGTCAGACAGGGAACAATTCACCCCTCCACTTT	CASSSRQTGNNSPLHF
NA	TRBV6-5	NA	TRBJ1-5	TGTGCCAGCAGTTATGGCAGGCTGGGGAATCAGCCCCAGCATTTT	CASSYGRLGNQPQHF
NA	TRBV10-3	NA	TRBJ2-7	TGTGCCATCAGAACGGCAGGGGTTAACTACGAGCAGTACTTC	CAIRTAGVNYEQYF
NA	TRBV3-1	TRBD1	TRBJ1-1	TGTGCCAGCAGTCAGACAGGGGGTAGGACTAGCGCTGAAGCTTTCTTT	CASSQTGGRTSAEAFF
NA	TRBV28	TRBD2	TRBJ2-1	TGTGCCAGCAGTCCCACTAGCGGGAGACGTTACAATGAGCAGTTCTTC	CASSPTSGRRYNEQFF
NA	TRBV7-9	TRBD2	TRBJ2-7	TGTGCCAGCAGCCTGGGAGGGATGGGCGAGCAGTACTTC	CASSLGGMGEQYF
NA	TRBV5-1	NA	TRBJ2-1	TGCGCCAGCAGCTCGGGGGGCTATGAGCAGTTCTTC	CASSSGGYEQFF
few	TRBV5-8	NA	TRBJ1-1	TGTGCCAGCAGCTTTAACCAAAACACTGAAGCTTTCTTT	CASSFNQNTEAFF
NA	TRBV4-2	NA	TRBJ2-2	TGTGCCAGCAGCCAAGCGTGGGGGGATGTCACCGGGGAGCTGTTTTTT	CASSQAWGDVTGELFF
few	TRBV15	TRBD2	TRBJ2-3	TGTGCCACCAGCAGAGGGCTAGCGGGGCGAACAGATACGCAGTATTTT	CATSRGLAGRTDTQYF
many	TRBV4-1	TRBD1	TRBJ1-2	TGCGCCAGCAGCCAAGCTCCAGGGGGCAACTATGGCTACACCTTC	CASSQAPGGNYGYTF
NA	TRBV6-1	NA	TRBJ2-1	TGTGCCAGCAGAATACAGGGAGCGAGCAATGAGCAGTTCTTC	CASRIQGASNEQFF
few	TRBV5-6	NA	TRBJ2-1	TGTGCCAGCGCCTTGGCATTACTAGGAGAGGGTAGTGAGCAGTTCTTC	CASALALLGEGSEQFF
NA	TRBV5-1	NA	TRBJ2-5	TGCGCCAGCTGGCCCGGCTTGGCAGAGACATGGGGGACCCAGTACTTC	CASWPGLAETWGTQYF
many	TRBV12-3/TRBV12-4	NA	TRBJ2-1	TGTGCCAGCAGTCCCCGTTCAGGGGGGAATGAGCAGTTCTTC	CASSPRSGGNEQFF
NA	TRBV9	TRBD1	TRBJ1-5	TGTGCCAGCAGCGGGGGACAGGGGGCGTATCAGCCCCAGCATTTT	CASSGGQGAYQPQHF
few	TRBV7-8	NA	TRBJ2-1	TGTGCCAGCAGCTTAATCCGGGCCCGACAGAGCTCCTACAATGAGCAGTTCTTC	CASSLIRARQSSYNEQFF
few	TRBV15	TRBD1	TRBJ2-7	TGTGCCACCAGCAGCCGACAGGGGGCTATATACGAGCAGTACTTC	CATSSRQGAIYEQYF